This TCR beta chain stems from a study of blood T cell repertoires in COVID-19. Turning to the study itself: Samples came from the United States, Italy and Spain, spanning acute and convalescent COVID-19. PBMCs, B-cell-depleted T cells, or T cells were the source of the cDNA or gDNA that made up the material.

CDR1 and CDR2 (germline): GTSNPN, SVGIG (reference sequence). V lost 8 bases to trimming and J lost 5 bases, with 16 bases between them. This CDR3 is 13 amino acids long. While infection was still active, Seattle patients were enrolled and then followed longitudinally. How the authors handled the data: Amplification of reference gene primers provided the estimated nucleated cell counts. TCRdb's copy holds only in-frame clones and misses some; the assay was immunoSEQ multiplex PCR. V and J calls and clone size are given by that table; D and trimming were obtained from the DNA. This repertoire shows approximately 190,000 clones, 82% found once; its top ten account for around 8%.

The source is a woman in her sixties or seventies with COVID-19, enrolled during active disease. The gene calls are TRBV30 and TRBJ2-1; weak D call: TRBD2 (5 bases). Sequenced material: peripheral blood. The CDR3 sequence: CAGNSRGHNEQFF. DNA of the CDR3: TGTGCCGGAAATAGCCGCGGGCACAATGAGCAGTTCTTC.